This T cell receptor beta chain is from a study of beta chain features in type 1 diabetes. Findings of the study overall: Moderate yet significant TCRB CDR3 shortening was seen in Type 1 diabetes patients in all four CD4+ subsets.

This clone was observed a handful of times. What it recognizes is unknown. The junction shows a germline mismatch at one end, possibly a read error. The CDR3 extends over 11 amino acids. CDR1 is ENHRY, CDR2 SYGVKD, per germline. Isolated RNA was reverse transcribed in full, so expressed TCRB transcripts were sequenced. Here immunoSEQ multiplex PCR was the method, and the copy in TCRdb shows in-frame clones only, minus some. In the table there are around 690,000 clones, about an eighth of which are singletons. The chain combines TRBV10-3 with TRBJ2-7; D ambiguous. The source material was naive CD4+ T cells from blood. The TCR was taken from a young man with type 1 diabetes. This chain's CDR3 is CAISESFEQYF. CDR3 DNA sequence: TGTGCCATCAGTGAGTCCTTCGAGCAGTACTTC.